The clone carrying this T cell receptor beta chain was seen at least ten times. Its antigen is unidentified. The sample comes from a study of beta chain features in type 1 diabetes. Whole-study results and caveats: The study left unresolved whether HLA type influences TCRB rearrangement.

Trimming took 4 bases from V and 3 from J, leaving 12 bases between them. Germline lookup yields CDR1 SGHNT and CDR2 YENEEA. CDR3 size: 14 residues. Reverse transcribing all isolated RNA meant expressed TCRB transcripts were sequenced. The assay was immunoSEQ multiplex PCR, and TCRdb's table has in-frame clones only and misses some. This table holds about 320,000 clones, 14% found once. The authors sorted CD4+ naive, central memory, regulatory and stem cell-like memory cells via CD45RO/CCR7/CD25/CD127/CD95/CD27. The chain combines TRBV11-3 with TRBJ2-5; D is ambiguous. The receptor was isolated from a young man in good health. The specimen sequenced was central memory CD4+ T cells from blood. The CDR3 nucleotides are TGTGCCAGCAGCTCCCGATGGACGGAAGAGACCCAGTACTTC. Translating gives CASSSRWTEETQYF. The whole variable domain, filled in from reference TRBV11-3 and TRBJ2-5, reads EAGVVQSPRYKIIEKKQPVAFWCNPISGHNTLYWYLQNLGQGPELLIRYENEEAVDDSQLPKDRFSAERLKGVDSTLKIQPAELGDSAVYLCASSSRWTEETQYFGPGTRLLVL.